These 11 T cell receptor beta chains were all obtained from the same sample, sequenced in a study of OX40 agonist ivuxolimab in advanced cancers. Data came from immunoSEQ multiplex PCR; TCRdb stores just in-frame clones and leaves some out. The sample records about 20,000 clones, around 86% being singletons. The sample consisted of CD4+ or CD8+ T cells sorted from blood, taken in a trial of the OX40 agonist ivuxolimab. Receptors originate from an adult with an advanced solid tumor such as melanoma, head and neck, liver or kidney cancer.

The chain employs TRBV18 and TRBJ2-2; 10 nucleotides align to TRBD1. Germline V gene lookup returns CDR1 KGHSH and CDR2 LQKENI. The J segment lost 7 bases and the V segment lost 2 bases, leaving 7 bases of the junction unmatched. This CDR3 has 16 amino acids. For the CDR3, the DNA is TGTGCCAGCTCACCAGAGACAGGGGGCTTCGTCGGGGAGCTGTTTTTT. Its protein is CASSPETGGFVGELFF.

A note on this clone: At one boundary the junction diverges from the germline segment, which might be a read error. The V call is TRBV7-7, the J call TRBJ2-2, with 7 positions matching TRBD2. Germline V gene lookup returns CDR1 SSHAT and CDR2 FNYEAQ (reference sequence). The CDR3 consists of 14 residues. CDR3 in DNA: TGTGCTAGCAGCTCAGCGGGGCCAACCGGGGAGCTGTTTTTT. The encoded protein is CASSSAGPTGELFF.

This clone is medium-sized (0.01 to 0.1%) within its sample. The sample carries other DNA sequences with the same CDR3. Written as DNA, the CDR3 is TGTGCCAGCAGTTTAGGACCCGAGGGAGAGCAGTACTTC. The encoded protein is CASSLGPEGEQYF. The chain has TRBV27 and TRBJ2-7, with D possibly TRBD2 on 5 matching bases. The CDR3 covers 13 residues. CDR1 MNHEY and CDR2 SMNVEV come from the germline V gene (reference sequence). Trimming left V 2 bases short and J 7 bases short, with 12 bases between.

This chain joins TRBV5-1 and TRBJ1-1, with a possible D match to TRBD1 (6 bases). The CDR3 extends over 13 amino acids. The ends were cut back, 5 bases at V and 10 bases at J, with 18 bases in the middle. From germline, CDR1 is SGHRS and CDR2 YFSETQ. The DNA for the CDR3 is TGCGCCAGCAGGGAGGGGGGGGGCCGAGGAGCTTTCTTT. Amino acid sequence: CASREGGGRGAFF.

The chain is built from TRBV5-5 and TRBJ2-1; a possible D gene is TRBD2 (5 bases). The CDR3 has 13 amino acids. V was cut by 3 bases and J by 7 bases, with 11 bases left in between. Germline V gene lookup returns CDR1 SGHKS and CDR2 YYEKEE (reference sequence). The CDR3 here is CASSSSTRNEQFF. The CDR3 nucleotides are TGTGCCAGCAGCTCGTCAACTAGGAATGAGCAGTTCTTC.

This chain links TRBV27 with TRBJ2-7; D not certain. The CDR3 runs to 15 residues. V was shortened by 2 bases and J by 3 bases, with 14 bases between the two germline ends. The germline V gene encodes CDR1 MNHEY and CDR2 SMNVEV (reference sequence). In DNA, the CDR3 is TGTGCCAGCAGTTTAGTAGGTCAATTTCTCTACGAGCAGTACTTC. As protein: CASSLVGQFLYEQYF.

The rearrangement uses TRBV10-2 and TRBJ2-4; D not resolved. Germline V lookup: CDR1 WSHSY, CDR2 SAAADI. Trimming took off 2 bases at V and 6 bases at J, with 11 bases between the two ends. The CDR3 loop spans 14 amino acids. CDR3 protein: CASSEMYTGNIQYF. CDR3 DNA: TGCGCCAGCAGTGAGATGTATACGGGAAACATTCAGTACTTC.

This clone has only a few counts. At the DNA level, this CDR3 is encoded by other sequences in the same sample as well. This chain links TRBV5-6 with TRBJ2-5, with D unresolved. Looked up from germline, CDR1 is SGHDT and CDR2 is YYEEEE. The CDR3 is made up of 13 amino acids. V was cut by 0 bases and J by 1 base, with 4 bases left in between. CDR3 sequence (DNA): TGTGCCAGCAGCTTGGTGCTCCAAGAGACCCAGTACTTC. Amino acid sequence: CASSLVLQETQYF.

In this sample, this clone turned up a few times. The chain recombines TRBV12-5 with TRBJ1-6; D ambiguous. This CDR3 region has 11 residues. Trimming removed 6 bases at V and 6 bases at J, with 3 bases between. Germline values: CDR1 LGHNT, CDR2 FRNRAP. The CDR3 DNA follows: TGTGCTAGTGGCCCTAATTCACCCCTCCACTTT. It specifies CASGPNSPLHF.

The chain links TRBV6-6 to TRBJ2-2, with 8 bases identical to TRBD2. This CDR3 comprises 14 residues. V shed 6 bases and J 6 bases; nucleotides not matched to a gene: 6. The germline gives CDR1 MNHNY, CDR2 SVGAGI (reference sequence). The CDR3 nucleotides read TGTGCCAGCAGCCCCGGGAGGGGGGCCGGGGAGCTGTTTTTT. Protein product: CASSPGRGAGELFF.

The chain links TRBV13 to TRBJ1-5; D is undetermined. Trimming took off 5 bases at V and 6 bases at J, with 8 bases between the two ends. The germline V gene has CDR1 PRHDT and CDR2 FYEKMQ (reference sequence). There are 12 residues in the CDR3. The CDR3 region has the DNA TGTGCCAGCAGCCACGTCGGTCAGCCCCAGCATTTT. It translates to CASSHVGQPQHF.